This is a list of T cell receptor beta chains from one sample in a study of long-term antiretroviral therapy in people with HIV. TCRdb's table, derived via immunoSEQ multiplex PCR, lists solely in-frame clones and lacks some. The data show over 30,000 clones, about four fifths seen once. Material: unsorted PBMCs, obtained 1.9 years after starting antiretroviral therapy. These TCRs come from a man aged 18 to 29 with HIV. The CDR3 runs from the conserved cysteine through the conserved F or W. The D gene is left open where the match is weak. Clone size is stated in some rows and not others, as once, few, many or a class when expanded.

cdr3_nt,cdr3_aa,j_call,v_call,clone_size,d_call
TGTGCCAGCAGTTTAGGGGGTGAACGCACTGAAGCTTTCTTT,CASSLGGERTEAFF,TRBJ1-1,TRBV28,-,-
TGTGCCAGCACATCCAGAAACTCACCCCTCCACTTT,CASTSRNSPLHF,TRBJ1-6,TRBV27,few,-
TGTGCCAGCCAGGGGTGGAAGGGCTACACCTTC,CASQGWKGYTF,TRBJ1-2,TRBV28,-,-
TGTGCCAGCAGCTCTCGGGGGGGAAATTCACCCCTCCACTTT,CASSSRGGNSPLHF,TRBJ1-6,TRBV7-3,few,-
TGTGCCAGCCGATCGGCTGGGGAGAGCTATGGCTACACCTTC,CASRSAGESYGYTF,TRBJ1-2,TRBV9,-,-
TGTGCCAGCAGCTTGGCGGGAGTTTCATCCTACGAGCAGTACTTC,CASSLAGVSSYEQYF,TRBJ2-7,TRBV7-2,-,TRBD2
TGTGCCAGCAGCCACAAGCTAAACAGTCCTGAAGCTTTCTTT,CASSHKLNSPEAFF,TRBJ1-1,TRBV11-2,-,-
TGTGCCAGCAGAAAAACACAGGTTCAGCCCCAGCATTTT,CASRKTQVQPQHF,TRBJ1-5,TRBV28,once,-
TGTGCCAGCAGCTTTTGGGTCGAGAATTCACCCCTCCACTTT,CASSFWVENSPLHF,TRBJ1-6,TRBV5-8,-,-
TGTGCCAGCAGTCCTCCCGCTCCGGGACAGGCTACTCTAAATCAGCCCCAGCATTTT,CASSPPAPGQATLNQPQHF,TRBJ1-5,TRBV28,-,TRBD1
TGTGCCAGTAGCCTGGTGGGGGGGTGGACAGATACGCAGTATTTT,CASSLVGGWTDTQYF,TRBJ2-3,TRBV19,few,TRBD2
TGTGCCAGCAGCCTGAGGGCGGGCTCCTACAATGAGCAGTTCTTC,CASSLRAGSYNEQFF,TRBJ2-1,TRBV5-4,once,-
TGTGCCAGCAGCGCCGGGAGCTCACGGCAAGAGACCCAGTACTTC,CASSAGSSRQETQYF,TRBJ2-5,TRBV7-9,-,-
TGTGCCAGCAGTGAATTCGGGGACTCCCACCGGCCAGATACGCAGTATTTT,CASSEFGDSHRPDTQYF,TRBJ2-3,TRBV25-1,-,-
TGTGCCATCAGATCGACAACCAATAATTCACCCCTCCACTTT,CAIRSTTNNSPLHF,TRBJ1-6,TRBV10-3,-,-
TGCGCCAGCAGCTTGGAAGGGGAGCCCTACAATGAGCAGTTCTTC,CASSLEGEPYNEQFF,TRBJ2-1,TRBV5-1,-,-
TGTGCCAGCAGTTACTCCTCAGAGCAGTTCTTC,CASSYSSEQFF,TRBJ2-1,TRBV6-6,-,-
TGCGCCAGCAGCTTTATAGGGCTTAGCGGGGTTTACAATGAGCAGTTCTTC,CASSFIGLSGVYNEQFF,TRBJ2-1,TRBV5-1,-,TRBD2
TGCGCCAGCAGCCAAGAGTTGGGGGGGCGCGGTGGCAATGAGCAGTTCTTC,CASSQELGGRGGNEQFF,TRBJ2-1,TRBV4-1,-,-
TGTGCCAGCAGAGAGGACAGCTCCTACGAGCAGTACTTC,CASREDSSYEQYF,TRBJ2-7,TRBV6-1,few,-
TGTGCCAGCTCCCAATGGGGACAGCACATGAACACTGAAGCTTTCTTT,CASSQWGQHMNTEAFF,TRBJ1-1,TRBV6-6,-,TRBD1
TGTGCCAGTAGTATTCCGGGGGGAGATACGCAGTATTTT,CASSIPGGDTQYF,TRBJ2-3,TRBV19,-,TRBD2
TGTGCCAGCAGTTCCGTTACCGGGACAGGATACAATGAGCAGTTCTTC,CASSSVTGTGYNEQFF,TRBJ2-1,TRBV27,-,TRBD1
TGTGCCAGCAGTCCCCGCAGGGTTAACCAAGCTTTCTTT,CASSPRRVNQAFF,TRBJ1-1,TRBV28,-,-
TGTGCCAGCAGTGAACAGGGGAGTCGTCAGCCCCAGCATTTT,CASSEQGSRQPQHF,TRBJ1-5,TRBV2,-,-
TGTGCCAGCAGTGAAGCGAGACCGGTCGTCGATTCACCCCTCCACTTT,CASSEARPVVDSPLHF,TRBJ1-6,TRBV2,few,-
TGTGCCAGCAGCCCCTCAGGGGTGGGGAATTCACCCCTCCACTTT,CASSPSGVGNSPLHF,TRBJ1-6,TRBV13,few,-